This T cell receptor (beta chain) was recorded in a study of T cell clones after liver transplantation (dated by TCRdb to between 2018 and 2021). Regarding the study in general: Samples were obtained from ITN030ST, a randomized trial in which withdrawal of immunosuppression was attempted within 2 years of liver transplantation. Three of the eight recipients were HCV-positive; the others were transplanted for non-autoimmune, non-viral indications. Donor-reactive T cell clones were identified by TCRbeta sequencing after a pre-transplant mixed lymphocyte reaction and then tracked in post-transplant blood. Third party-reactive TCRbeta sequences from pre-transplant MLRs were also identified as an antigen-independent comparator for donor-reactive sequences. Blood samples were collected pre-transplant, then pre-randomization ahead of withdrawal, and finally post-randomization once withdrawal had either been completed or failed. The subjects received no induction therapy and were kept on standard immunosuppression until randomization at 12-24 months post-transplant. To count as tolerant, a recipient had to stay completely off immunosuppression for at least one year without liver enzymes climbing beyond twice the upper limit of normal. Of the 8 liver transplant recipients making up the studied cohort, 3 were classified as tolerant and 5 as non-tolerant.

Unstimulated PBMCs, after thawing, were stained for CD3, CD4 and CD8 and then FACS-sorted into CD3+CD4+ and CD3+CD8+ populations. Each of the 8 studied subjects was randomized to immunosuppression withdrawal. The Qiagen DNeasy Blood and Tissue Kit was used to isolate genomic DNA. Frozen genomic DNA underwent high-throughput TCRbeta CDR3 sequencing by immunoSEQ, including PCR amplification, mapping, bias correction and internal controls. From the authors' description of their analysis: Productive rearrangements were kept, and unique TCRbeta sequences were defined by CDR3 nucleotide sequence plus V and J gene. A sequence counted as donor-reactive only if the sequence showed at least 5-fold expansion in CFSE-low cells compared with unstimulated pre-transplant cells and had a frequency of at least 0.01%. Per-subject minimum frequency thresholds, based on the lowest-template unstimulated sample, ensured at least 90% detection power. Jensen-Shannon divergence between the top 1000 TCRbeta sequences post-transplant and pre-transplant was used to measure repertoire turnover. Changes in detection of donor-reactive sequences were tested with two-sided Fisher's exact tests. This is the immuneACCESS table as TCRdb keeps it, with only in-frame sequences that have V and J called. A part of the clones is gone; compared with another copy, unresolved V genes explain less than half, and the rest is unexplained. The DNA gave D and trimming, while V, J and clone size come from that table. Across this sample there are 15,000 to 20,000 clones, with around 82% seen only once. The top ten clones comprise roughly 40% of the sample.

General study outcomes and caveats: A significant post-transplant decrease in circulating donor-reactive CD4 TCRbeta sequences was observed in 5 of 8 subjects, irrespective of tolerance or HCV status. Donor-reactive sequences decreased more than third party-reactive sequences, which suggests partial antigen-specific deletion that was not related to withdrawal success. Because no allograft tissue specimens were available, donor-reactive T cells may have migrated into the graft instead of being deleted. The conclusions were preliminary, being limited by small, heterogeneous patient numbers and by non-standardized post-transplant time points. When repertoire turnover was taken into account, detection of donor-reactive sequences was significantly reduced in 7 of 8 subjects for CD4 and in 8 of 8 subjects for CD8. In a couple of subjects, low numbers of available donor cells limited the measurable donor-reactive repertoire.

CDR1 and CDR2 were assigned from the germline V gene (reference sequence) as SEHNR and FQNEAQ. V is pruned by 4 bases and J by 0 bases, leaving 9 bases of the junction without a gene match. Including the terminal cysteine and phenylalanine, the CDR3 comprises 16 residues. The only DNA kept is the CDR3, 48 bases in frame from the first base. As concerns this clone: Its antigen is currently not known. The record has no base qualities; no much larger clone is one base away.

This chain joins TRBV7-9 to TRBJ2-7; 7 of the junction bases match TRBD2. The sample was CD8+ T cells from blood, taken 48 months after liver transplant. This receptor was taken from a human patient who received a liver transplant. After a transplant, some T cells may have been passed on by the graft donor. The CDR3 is CASSSIGEGFSYEQYF. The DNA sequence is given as TGTGCCAGCAGCTCCATCGGGGAGGGGTTCTCCTACGAGCAGTACTTC.